This entry concerns a single T cell receptor (beta chain). Its antigen is currently unknown. This sample was included in a study of CD8+ T cells in alopecia areata. RNA was isolated and reverse transcribed to cDNA, the sequencing template. TCRdb keeps only in-frame clones here, not all; method: immunoSEQ multiplex PCR. The sample includes fewer than 250,000 clones, 35% to 40% of them seen just once. Specified treatment: oral pan-JAK inhibitor, 5-10 mg twice daily. Findings and limits, study-wide: A great number of expanded lesional clones endured in scalp and blood during tofacitinib. Resident alphabeta T-cell populations of normal skin are likewise subject to sequencing in scalp samples.

The receptor comes from a human donor with alopecia areata. This sample comprised CD4+ T cells sorted from blood, obtained at approximately week 31, from a patient treated with tofacitinib.

The CDR3 loop reads CASSPTRTSRNNEQFF. For the CDR3, the DNA is TGTGCCAGCTCCCCCACACGGACAAGTCGGAACAATGAGCAGTTCTTC. The V call is TRBV18, the J call TRBJ2-1, with a possible D match to TRBD1 (5 bases). Germline V gene data show CDR1 as KGHSH and CDR2 as LQKENI. This CDR3 comprises 16 residues. Trimming removed 6 bases from V and 5 bases from J, with 20 bases in between.